The rows below give T cell receptor beta chains drawn from one sample of a study of T cell repertoires in cytomegalovirus infection. These receptors are not linked to any known antigen. MiXCR, applied by TCRdb to the reads, yields one record per CDR3 protein. The repertoire holds fewer than 900,000 distinct CDR3 sequences, with about 27% as singletons. Specimen: cultured CD8+ T cells from PBMCs, collected from culture after CMV antigen stimulation. Receptors were obtained from a human donor in good health (CMV status not recorded). Some clones in this sample may be carry-over from other donors' samples. Each CDR3 is given with its conserved first and last residue. A D gene is named only where the DNA matches it firmly. Size tells how often a clone was seen (once, few, many) or the class of an expanded clone, and some rows leave it out.

D gene	V gene	clone size	J gene	CDR3 protein	CDR3 DNA
TRBD1	TRBV29-1	few	TRBJ1-3	CSASGGSGNTIYF	TGCAGCGCCTCAGGGGGATCGGGAAACACCATATATTTT
-	TRBV12-3/TRBV12-4	-	TRBJ2-5	CASSPGGAKETQYF	TGTGCCAGCAGCCCCGGCGGTGCTAAGGAGACCCAGTACTTC
TRBD1	TRBV6-5	many	TRBJ2-7	CASSYSPGQTYEQYF	TGTGCCAGCAGTTACTCTCCGGGACAGACCTACGAGCAGTACTTC
-	TRBV19	-	TRBJ1-1	CASSIFSRVGMNTEAFF	TGTGCCAGTAGTATCTTTTCAAGGGTAGGAATGAACACTGAAGCTTTCTTT
-	TRBV29-1	-	TRBJ2-4	CSVGDLAKNIQYF	TGCAGCGTTGGCGATTTAGCCAAAAACATTCAGTACTTC
-	TRBV6-5	-	TRBJ1-6	CASSGTRISPLHF	TGTGCCAGCAGTGGAACCCGGATTTCACCCCTCCACTTT
-	TRBV19	once	TRBJ1-1	CASSIEQGKMNTEAFF	TGTGCCAGTAGTATAGAACAGGGAAAAATGAACACTGAAGCTTTCTTT
-	TRBV6-6	-	TRBJ2-1	CASSYWHEQFF	TGTGCCAGCAGTTACTGGCATGAGCAGTTCTTC
TRBD1	TRBV20-1	-	TRBJ2-5	CSARVAVPGQGFPGSRETQYF	TGCAGTGCTAGAGTCGCCGTGCCGGGACAGGGATTTCCCGGTTCTCGGGAGACCCAGTACTTC
TRBD1	TRBV20-1	few	TRBJ2-1	CSARRGQPQTRNNEQFF	TGCAGTGCTAGAAGGGGACAGCCCCAGACCCGGAACAATGAGCAGTTCTTC
-	TRBV14	-	TRBJ1-2	CASSLTGTNNYGYTF	TGTGCCAGCAGCCTGACCGGGACAAACAACTATGGCTACACCTTC